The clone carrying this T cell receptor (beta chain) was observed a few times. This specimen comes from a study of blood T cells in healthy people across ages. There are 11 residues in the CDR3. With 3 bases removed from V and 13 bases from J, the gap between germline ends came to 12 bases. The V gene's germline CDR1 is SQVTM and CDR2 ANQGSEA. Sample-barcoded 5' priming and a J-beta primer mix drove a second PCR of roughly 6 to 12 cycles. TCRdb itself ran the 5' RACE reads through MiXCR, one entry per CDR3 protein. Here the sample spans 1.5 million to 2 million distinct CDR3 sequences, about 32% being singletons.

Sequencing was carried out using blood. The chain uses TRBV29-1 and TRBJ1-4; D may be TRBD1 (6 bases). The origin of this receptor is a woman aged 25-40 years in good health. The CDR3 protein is CSVDRGGLLFF. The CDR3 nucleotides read TGCAGCGTTGATAGGGGGGGATTACTGTTTTTT.